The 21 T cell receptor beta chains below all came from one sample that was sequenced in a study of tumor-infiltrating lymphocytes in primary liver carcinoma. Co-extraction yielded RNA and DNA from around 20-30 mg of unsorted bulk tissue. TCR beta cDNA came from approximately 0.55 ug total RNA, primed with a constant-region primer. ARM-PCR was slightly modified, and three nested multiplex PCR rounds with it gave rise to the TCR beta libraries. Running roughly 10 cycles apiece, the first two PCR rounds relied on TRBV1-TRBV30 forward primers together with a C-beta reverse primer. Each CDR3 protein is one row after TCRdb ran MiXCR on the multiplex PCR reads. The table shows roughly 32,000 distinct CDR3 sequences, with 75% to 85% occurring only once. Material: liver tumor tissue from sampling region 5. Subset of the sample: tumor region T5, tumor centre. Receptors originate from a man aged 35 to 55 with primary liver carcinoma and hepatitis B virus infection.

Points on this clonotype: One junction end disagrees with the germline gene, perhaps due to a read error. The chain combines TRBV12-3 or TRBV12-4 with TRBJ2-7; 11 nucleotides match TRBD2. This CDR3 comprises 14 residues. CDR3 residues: CASSGASGGYELYF. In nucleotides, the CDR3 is TGTGCCAGCAGCGGGGCTAGCGGGGGGTACGAGCTGTACTTC.

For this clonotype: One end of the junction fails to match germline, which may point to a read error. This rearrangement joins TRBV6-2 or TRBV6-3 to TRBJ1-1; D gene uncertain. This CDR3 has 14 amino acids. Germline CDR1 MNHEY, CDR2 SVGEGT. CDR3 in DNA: TGTACCAGCAGTTACCCACAGCTGAACACCGAAGCTTTCTTT. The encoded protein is CTSSYPQLNTEAFF.

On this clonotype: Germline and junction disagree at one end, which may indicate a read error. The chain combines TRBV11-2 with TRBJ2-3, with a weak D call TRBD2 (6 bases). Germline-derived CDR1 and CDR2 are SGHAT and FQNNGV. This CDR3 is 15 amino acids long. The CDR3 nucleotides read TGTGCCAGCAGCACCGTGACTAGTGGCACAGGTACGCAGTATTTT. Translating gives CASSTVTSGTGTQYF.

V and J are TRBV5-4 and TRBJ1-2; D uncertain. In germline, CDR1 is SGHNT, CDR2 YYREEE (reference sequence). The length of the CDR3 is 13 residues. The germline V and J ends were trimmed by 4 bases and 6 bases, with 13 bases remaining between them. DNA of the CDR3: TGTGCCAGCAGCCGAGACGGGTGTAATGGCTACACCTTC. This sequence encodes CASSRDGCNGYTF.

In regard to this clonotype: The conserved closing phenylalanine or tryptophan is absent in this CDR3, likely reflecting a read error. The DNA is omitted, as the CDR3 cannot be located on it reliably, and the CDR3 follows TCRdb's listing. Here the CDR3 reads CASSLLAGVREHFL. The gene calls are TRBV11-2 and TRBJ2-1; the DNA was not used to check the table's D call, TRBD2. The germline V gene encodes CDR1 SGHAT and CDR2 FQNNGV. The CDR3 spans 14 residues, counting both ends.

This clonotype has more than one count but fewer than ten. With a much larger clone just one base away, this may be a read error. CDR3 coding DNA: TGTGCCAGCAGCCCCGGAGCGGGACCTGACTACGATGAGCAGTTCTTC. Residues: CASSPGAGPDYDEQFF. V is TRBV7-9 and J is TRBJ2-1; 7 positions match TRBD2. In germline, CDR1 is SEHNR, CDR2 FQNEAQ (reference sequence). The CDR3 totals 16 residues.

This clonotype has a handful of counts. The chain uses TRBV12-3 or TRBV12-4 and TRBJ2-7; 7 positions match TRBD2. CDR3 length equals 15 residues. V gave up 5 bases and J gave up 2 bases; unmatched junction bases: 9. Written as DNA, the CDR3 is TGTGCCAGCAGTCCTTGGCTAGCGGCCACCTACGAGCAGTACTTC. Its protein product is CASSPWLAATYEQYF.

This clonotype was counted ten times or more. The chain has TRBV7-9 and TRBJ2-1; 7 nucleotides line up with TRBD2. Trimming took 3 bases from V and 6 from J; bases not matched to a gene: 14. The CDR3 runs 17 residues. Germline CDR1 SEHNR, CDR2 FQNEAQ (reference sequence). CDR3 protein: CASSFGGGPRSINEQFF. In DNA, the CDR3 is TGTGCCAGCAGCTTCGGGGGAGGGCCCCGATCCATCAATGAGCAGTTCTTC. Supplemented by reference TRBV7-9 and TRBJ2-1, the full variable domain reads DTGVSQNPRHKITKRGQNVTFRCDPISEHNRLYWYRQTLGQGPEFLTYFQNEAQLEKSRLLSDRFSAERPKGSFSTLEIQRTEQGDSAMYLCASSFGGGPRSINEQFFGPGTRLTVL.

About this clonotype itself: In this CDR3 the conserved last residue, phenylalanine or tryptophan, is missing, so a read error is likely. The CDR3 nucleotides read TGTGCCGCAGGGGAGCTCTCAGATACGCAGTATTAT. This sequence encodes CAAGELSDTQYY. The gene calls are TRBV6-1 and TRBJ2-3, with TRBD1 as a possible D gene (6 bases). Trimming shortened V by 11 bases and J by 4 bases, and 13 bases separated the two germline ends. CDR3 size: 12 residues. Germline CDR1 reads MNHNS; CDR2 reads SASEGT.

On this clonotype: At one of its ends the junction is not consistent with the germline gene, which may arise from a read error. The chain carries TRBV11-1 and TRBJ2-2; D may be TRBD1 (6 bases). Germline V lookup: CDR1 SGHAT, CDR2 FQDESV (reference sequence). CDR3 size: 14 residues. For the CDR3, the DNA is TGTGCCTGCAGATTTACAGGGATTACCGGGGAGCTGTTTTTT. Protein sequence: CACRFTGITGELFF.

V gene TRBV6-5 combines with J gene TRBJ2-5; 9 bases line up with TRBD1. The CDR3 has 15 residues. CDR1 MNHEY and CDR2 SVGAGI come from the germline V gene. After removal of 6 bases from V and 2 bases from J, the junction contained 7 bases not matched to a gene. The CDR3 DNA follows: TGTGCCAGCAGGCGGGACAGGGCAAGACAAGAGACCCAGTACTTC. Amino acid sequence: CASRRDRARQETQYF.

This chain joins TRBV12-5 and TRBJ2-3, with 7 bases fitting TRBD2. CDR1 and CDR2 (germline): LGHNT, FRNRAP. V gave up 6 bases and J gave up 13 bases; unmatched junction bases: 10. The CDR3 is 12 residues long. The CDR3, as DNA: TGTGCTAGTGGCCTCGGCGCGGGAGAGAAGTATTTT. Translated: CASGLGAGEKYF.

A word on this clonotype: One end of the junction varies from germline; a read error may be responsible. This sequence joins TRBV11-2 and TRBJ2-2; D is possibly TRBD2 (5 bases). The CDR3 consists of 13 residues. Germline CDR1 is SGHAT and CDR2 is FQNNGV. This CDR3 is CANSLTETGELFF. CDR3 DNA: TGTGCCAACAGCCTGACGGAGACCGGGGAGTTGTTTTTT.

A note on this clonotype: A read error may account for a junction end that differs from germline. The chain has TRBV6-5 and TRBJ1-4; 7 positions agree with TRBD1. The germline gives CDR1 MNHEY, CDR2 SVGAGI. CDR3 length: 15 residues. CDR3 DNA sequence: TGTGCCAGCAGTTACGCCTGGACAGGAGAAGAAAAATTGTTTTTT. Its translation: CASSYAWTGEEKLFF.

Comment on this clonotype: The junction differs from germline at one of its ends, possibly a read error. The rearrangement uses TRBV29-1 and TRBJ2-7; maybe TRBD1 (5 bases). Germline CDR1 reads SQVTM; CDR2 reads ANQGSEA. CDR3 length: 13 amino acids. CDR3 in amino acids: CSARSGRVYERYF. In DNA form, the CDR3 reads TGCAGCGCCCGCTCAGGGCGAGTCTACGAGCGGTACTTC.

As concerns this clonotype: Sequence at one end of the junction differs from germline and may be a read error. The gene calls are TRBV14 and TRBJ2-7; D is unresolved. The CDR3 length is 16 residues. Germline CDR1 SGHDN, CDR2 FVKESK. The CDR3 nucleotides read TGTGCCAGCAGCCAGGCGGATCGGGTAAGGTCATACGAGCAGTCCTTC. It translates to CASSQADRVRSYEQSF.

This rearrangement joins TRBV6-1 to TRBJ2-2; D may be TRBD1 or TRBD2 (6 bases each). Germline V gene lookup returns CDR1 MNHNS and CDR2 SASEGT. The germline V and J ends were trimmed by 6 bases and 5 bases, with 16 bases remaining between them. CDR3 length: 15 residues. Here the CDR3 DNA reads TGTGCCAGCAGGTCCGGGGGCGCGGGTACCGGGGAGCTGTTTTTT. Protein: CASRSGGAGTGELFF.

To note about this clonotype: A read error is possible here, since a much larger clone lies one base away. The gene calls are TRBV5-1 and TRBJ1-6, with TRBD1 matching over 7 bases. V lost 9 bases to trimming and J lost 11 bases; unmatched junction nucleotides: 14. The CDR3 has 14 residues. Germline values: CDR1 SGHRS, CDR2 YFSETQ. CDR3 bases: TGCGCCAACAGGGCGGGACAGAATGTAACACCCCTCCACTTT. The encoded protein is CANRAGQNVTPLHF. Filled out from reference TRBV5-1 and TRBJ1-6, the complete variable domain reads KAGVTQTPRYLIKTRGQQVTLSCSPISGHRSVSWYQQTPGQGLQFLFEYFSETQRNKGNFPGRFSGRQFSNSRSEMNVSTLELGDSALYLCANRAGQNVTPLHFGNGTRLTVT.

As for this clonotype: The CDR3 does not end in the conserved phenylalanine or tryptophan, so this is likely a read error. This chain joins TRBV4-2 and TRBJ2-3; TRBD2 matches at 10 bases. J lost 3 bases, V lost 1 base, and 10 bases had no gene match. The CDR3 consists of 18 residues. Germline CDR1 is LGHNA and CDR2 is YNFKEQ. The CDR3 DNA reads TGTGCCAGCAGCCAAGTTGCGCGTCTAGCGGGAGCGACAGATACGCAGTATTTG. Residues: CASSQVARLAGATDTQYL.

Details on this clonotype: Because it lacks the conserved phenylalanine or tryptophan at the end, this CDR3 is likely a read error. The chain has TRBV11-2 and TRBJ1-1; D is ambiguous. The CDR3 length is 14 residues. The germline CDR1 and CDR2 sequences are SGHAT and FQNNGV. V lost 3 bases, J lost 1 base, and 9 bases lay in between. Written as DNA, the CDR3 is TGTGCCAGCAGCTTTTTACACGAGAACACTGAAGCTTTCCTT. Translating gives CASSFLHENTEAFL.

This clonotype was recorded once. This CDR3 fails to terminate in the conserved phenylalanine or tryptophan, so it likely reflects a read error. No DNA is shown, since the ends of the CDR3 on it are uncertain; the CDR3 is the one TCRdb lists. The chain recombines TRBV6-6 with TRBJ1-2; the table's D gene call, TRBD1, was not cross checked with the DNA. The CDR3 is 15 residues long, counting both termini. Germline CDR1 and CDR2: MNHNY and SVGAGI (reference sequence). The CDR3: CASSYSGQGDYGYML.